This T cell receptor beta chain comes out of a study of control samples from healthy donors and cancer patients. Only in-frame clones appear in the TCRdb table, and some are missing; sequencing was by immunoSEQ multiplex PCR. The sample contains about 76,000 clones, roughly 89% of which appear only once. Sequencing was done on a sample of PBMCs. This clonotype originated in a woman in her forties or fifties with colorectal cancer.

Here the CDR3 DNA reads TGTGCCAGCAGCTTAACCGCCCCCGGGACTAGCAATTACAATGAGCAGTTCTTC. Translated: CASSLTAPGTSNYNEQFF. The chain employs TRBV7-3 and TRBJ2-1; 9 nucleotides line up with TRBD2. Unmatched junction bases numbered 10, after V lost 0 bases and J lost 4 bases. The CDR3 contains 18 residues. Germline V gives CDR1 SGHTA, CDR2 FQGTGA.